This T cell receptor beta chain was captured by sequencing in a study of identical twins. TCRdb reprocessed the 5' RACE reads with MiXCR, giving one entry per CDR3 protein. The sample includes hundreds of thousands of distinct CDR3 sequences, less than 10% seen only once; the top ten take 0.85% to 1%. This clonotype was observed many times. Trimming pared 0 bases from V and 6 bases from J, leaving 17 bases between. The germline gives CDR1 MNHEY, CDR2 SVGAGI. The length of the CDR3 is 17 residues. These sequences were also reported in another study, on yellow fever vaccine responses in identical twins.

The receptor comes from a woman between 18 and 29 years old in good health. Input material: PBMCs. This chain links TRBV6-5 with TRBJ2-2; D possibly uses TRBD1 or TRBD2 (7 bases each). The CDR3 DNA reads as TGTGCCAGCAGTTACTCGTTCTCCGCAGGGGGGGCCGGGGAGCTGTTTTTT. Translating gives CASSYSFSAGGAGELFF.